A single sample is the source of the 9 T cell receptor beta chains below, sequenced in a study of a mutant IDH1 vaccine in newly diagnosed glioma (dated by TCRdb to the early 2020s). The library was produced with the immunoSEQ multiplex PCR assay. Not all clones reach the TCRdb copy of this immuneACCESS table, which keeps in-frame sequences only. Checked studies attribute under half of the gap to unresolved V genes and leave the rest unexplained. The sample profile shows roughly 25,000 clones; approximately 87% of them were found once. 31% of the sample belongs to the ten largest clones. No antigens are known for them. The sample's time point, from its label and the paper: week 35, safety follow-up. Every vaccine dose consisted of 300 ug of a 20-mer mutant IDH1 peptide in Montanide, administered subcutaneously together with topical imiquimod. The source was PBMCs, collected from a glioma patient whose treatment included an IDH1 peptide vaccine. These receptors all come from a man aged 25 to 40 with glioma.

This chain connects TRBV15 to TRBJ2-5; TRBD2 agrees at 14 bases. This CDR3 contains 18 residues. Germline assignment: CDR1 LNHNV and CDR2 YYDKDF (reference sequence). The V gene end was trimmed by 3 bases and the J gene end by 5 bases; junction bases not matched to a gene: 11. Here the CDR3 DNA reads TGTGCCACCAGCAGCATGCAGGGACTAGCGGGAGCGTCGGAGACCCAGTACTTC. Its translation: CATSSMQGLAGASETQYF.

This clone was seen just once. The chain uses TRBV27 and TRBJ1-1; tentatively, D is TRBD1 (6 bases). Germline lookup yields CDR1 MNHEY and CDR2 SMNVEV (reference sequence). Trimming stripped 3 bases from V and 0 bases from J, with 8 bases between. This CDR3 comprises 14 residues. The CDR3 DNA is TGTGCCAGCAGTTTCGGGGGCCTGAACACTGAAGCTTTCTTT. Encoded protein: CASSFGGLNTEAFF.

The rearrangement links TRBV21-1 to TRBJ2-7; the listed D gene, TRBD2, was not tested against the DNA. TRBV21-1 corresponds to a pseudogene. The CDR3 covers 11 residues. The CDR3 DNA sequence: TGTGCCAGCAGCAAGGGGGGCGAGCAGTACTTC. Protein product: CASSKGGEQYF.

The rearrangement joins TRBV6-5 to TRBJ1-5, with D uncertain. This CDR3 has 15 residues. Germline V gene data show CDR1 as MNHEY and CDR2 as SVGAGI. With 6 bases removed from V and 0 bases from J, the gap between germline ends came to 12 bases. DNA for the CDR3: TGTGCCAGCAGCCAGGACGGAAATAGCAATCAGCCCCAGCATTTT. This gives the protein CASSQDGNSNQPQHF.

V gene TRBV5-1 combines with J gene TRBJ2-5, with D possibly matching TRBD2 (6 bases). V was clipped by 8 bases and J by 2 bases, with 10 bases between them. This CDR3 has 12 amino acids. The V gene's germline CDR1 is SGHRS and CDR2 YFSETQ. For the CDR3, the DNA is TGCGCCAGTGCCCGGGGGCAAGAGACCCAGTACTTC. Protein product: CASARGQETQYF.

The chain joins TRBV6-6 to TRBJ2-7; perhaps TRBD2 as D (6 bases). Germline-derived CDR1 and CDR2 are MNHNY and SVGAGI (reference sequence). The V and J ends lost 6 bases and 2 bases respectively, with 17 bases between them. CDR3 length: 15 amino acids. The CDR3 reads CASRWGREVPYEQYF. CDR3 DNA: TGTGCCAGCAGGTGGGGCAGGGAGGTCCCCTACGAGCAGTACTTC.

Only a few counts were recorded for this clone. The J gene is TRBJ1-1, the V gene TRBV20-1; unclear D gene. The CDR3 extends over 11 amino acids. The germline V gene encodes CDR1 DFQATT and CDR2 SNEGSKA (reference sequence). CDR3 protein: CKVDKAPEAFF. For the CDR3, the DNA is TGCAAAGTCGACAAGGCCCCTGAAGCTTTCTTT.

The chain is built from TRBV2 and TRBJ2-3, with D unresolved. V was clipped by 5 bases and J by 2 bases, with 5 bases between them. CDR1 is SNHLY and CDR2 is FYNNEI in the germline V gene. The CDR3 contains 12 residues. The CDR3 nucleotides read TGTGCCAGCAGTTATTCCACAGATACGCAGTATTTT. Protein: CASSYSTDTQYF.

This clone was seen a single time. The V call is TRBV2, the J call TRBJ2-7; D not resolved. Deletions cut 7 bases from V and 7 bases from J, with 17 bases between. The CDR3 sequence is 13 residues long. CDR1 and CDR2 (germline): SNHLY, FYNNEI. CDR3 DNA: TGTGCCAGCATTGTTGTAGGGATGGGAGAGCAGTACTTC. Protein product: CASIVVGMGEQYF.